These 27 T cell receptor beta chains came from one sample sequenced in a study of CD8 T cells in ankylosing spondylitis. General study points: The study identified a TCR beta motif of several highly homologous variants that appeared characteristic of ankylosing spondylitis blood.

TCRdb itself ran the 5' RACE reads through MiXCR, one entry per CDR3 protein. The data hold approximately 500,000 distinct CDR3 sequences, with 10% to 15% observed a single time. The antigens these receptors bind are not known. Sequencing was carried out using blood, either unsorted or a sorted T cell fraction (not recorded which). Every receptor here comes from a male donor with ankylosing spondylitis.

The chain couples TRBV20-1 to TRBJ2-1; D might be TRBD1 or TRBD2, each matching 7 bases. This CDR3 contains 14 residues. Germline lookup yields CDR1 DFQATT and CDR2 SNEGSKA (reference sequence). Trimming shortened V by 0 bases and J by 7 bases, and 13 bases separated the two germline ends. CDR3 loop: CSAREGRGLNEQFF. In DNA, the CDR3 is TGCAGTGCTAGAGAGGGGAGGGGGCTAAATGAGCAGTTCTTC.

The V call is TRBV4-2, the J call TRBJ2-3; D is uncertain. V dropped 1 base and J dropped 4 bases, with 12 bases sitting between them. CDR3 length equals 15 residues. The germline V gene encodes CDR1 LGHNA and CDR2 YNFKEQ. This CDR3 reads CASSQVTSGPDTQYF. In DNA, the CDR3 is TGTGCCAGCAGCCAAGTGACCTCTGGGCCAGATACGCAGTATTTT.

This clonotype came up a few times. The V and J genes are TRBV18 and TRBJ2-7; TRBD2 is a possible D gene (5 bases). Germline CDR1 KGHSH, CDR2 LQKENI. This CDR3 contains 13 residues. Trimming removed 3 bases from V and 4 bases from J, with 10 bases in between. Here the CDR3 reads CASSPSGSYEQYV. The CDR3 coding sequence is TGTGCCAGCTCACCCAGTGGGAGTTACGAGCAGTACGTC.

This clonotype has more than one count but fewer than ten. This chain links TRBV6-5 with TRBJ2-2; TRBD1 matches 7 bases. Germline values: CDR1 MNHEY, CDR2 SVGAGI. With V trimmed by 6 bases and J by 4 bases, 11 bases remained unmatched. This CDR3 has 16 amino acids. CDR3 coding DNA: TGTGCCAGCAGGTACGGGACAGCAATTCCCACCGGGGAGCTGTTTTTT. Protein: CASRYGTAIPTGELFF.

This clonotype showed up just a few times. V usage is TRBV6-5 and J usage is TRBJ2-5, with 13 bases fitting TRBD2. There are 16 residues in the CDR3. After removal of 6 bases from V and 4 bases from J, the junction contained 8 bases not matched to a gene. Germline-derived CDR1 and CDR2 are MNHEY and SVGAGI. In DNA, the CDR3 is TGTGCCAGCAGACTCGGACTAGCGGGAGACACAGAGACCCAGTACTTC. This gives the protein CASRLGLAGDTETQYF.

Only a few counts were recorded for this clonotype. The rearrangement joins TRBV4-2 to TRBJ1-4; D might be TRBD1 (6 bases). V was shortened by 3 bases and J by 0 bases, with 14 bases between the two germline ends. Germline loops: CDR1 LGHNA, CDR2 YNFKEQ. The CDR3 is 17 amino acids. CDR3 DNA: TGTGCCAGCAGCCAGGCCGGGACATACGCAACTAATGAAAAACTGTTTTTT. It yields the protein CASSQAGTYATNEKLFF.

The V call is TRBV6-1, the J call TRBJ2-5, with D possibly being TRBD2 (5 bases). CDR3 length: 15 amino acids. Trimming took 6 bases from V and 9 from J, leaving 23 bases between them. Germline V gene sequence: CDR1 MNHNS, CDR2 SASEGT. Written as DNA, the CDR3 is TGTGCCAGCAGCGAAATGCTGTCGGGGATTGAGGCCCAGTACTTC. It codes for CASSEMLSGIEAQYF.

A few counts support this clonotype. The V and J genes are TRBV3-1 and TRBJ2-1; 10 nucleotides line up with TRBD2. The germline V gene has CDR1 LGHDT and CDR2 YNNKEL (reference sequence). The V gene end was trimmed by 2 bases and the J gene end by 7 bases; junction bases not matched to a gene: 14. The CDR3 has 18 residues. The CDR3 loop reads CASSQLSLAGVSANEQFF. Written as DNA, the CDR3 is TGTGCCAGCAGCCAACTGTCCCTAGCGGGAGTTTCTGCGAATGAGCAGTTCTTC.

This clonotype was seen a few times. This rearrangement joins TRBV7-2 to TRBJ2-7, with a possible D match to TRBD1 (5 bases). Germline V lookup: CDR1 SGHTA, CDR2 FQGNSA. The V end was cut by 6 bases, the J end by 2 bases, with 8 bases between. The CDR3 length is 12 residues. CDR3 DNA: TGTGCCAGCAGGGACACTACCTACGAGCAGTACTTC. Its translation: CASRDTTYEQYF.

The chain employs TRBV7-2 and TRBJ2-1; 7 positions agree with TRBD2. The ends lost 2 bases at V and 2 bases at J; junction bases unmatched: 6. The CDR3 sequence is 16 residues long. CDR1 SGHTA and CDR2 FQGNSA come from the germline V gene. This chain's CDR3 is CASSLNGGGTYNEQFF. Written as DNA, the CDR3 is TGTGCCAGCAGCTTAAATGGGGGAGGGACCTACAATGAGCAGTTCTTC. Based on the CDR3 plus reference TRBV7-2 and TRBJ2-1, the full variable domain is GAGVSQSPSNKVTEKGKDVELRCDPISGHTALYWYRQSLGQGLEFLIYFQGNSAPDKSGLPSDRFSAERTGGSVSTLTIQRTQQEDSAVYLCASSLNGGGTYNEQFFGPGTRLTVL.

This clonotype occurred a few times. One junction end does not reproduce the germline sequence, and a read error may be involved. The J gene is TRBJ2-5, the V gene TRBV12-3 or TRBV12-4, with D perhaps TRBD2 (5 bases). The CDR3 has 14 amino acids. CDR3 sequence reads: CVSSLGAAKETQYF. In DNA form, the CDR3 reads TGTGTCAGCAGTTTAGGAGCGGCCAAAGAGACCCAGTACTTC.

The chain combines TRBV20-1 with TRBJ2-3, with 7 bases lining up with TRBD2. The V segment lost 5 bases and the J segment 2 bases; nucleotides outside the gene matches: 13. The germline V gene encodes CDR1 DFQATT and CDR2 SNEGSKA (reference sequence). The CDR3 runs 16 residues. The CDR3 protein is CSAGRWASGSTDTQYF. The CDR3 DNA reads as TGCAGTGCTGGGCGTTGGGCTAGCGGATCCACAGATACGCAGTATTTT.

The chain couples TRBV3-1 to TRBJ2-5; no clear D gene. The V gene's germline CDR1 is LGHDT and CDR2 YNNKEL (reference sequence). V was shortened by 1 base and J by 1 base, with 4 bases between the two germline ends. The CDR3 contains 13 residues. The DNA for the CDR3 is TGTGCCAGCAGCCAAGTCGTCCAAGAGACCCAGTACTTC. Translated: CASSQVVQETQYF.

This clonotype was seen repeatedly, ten times or more. This chain links TRBV27 with TRBJ2-2; D possibly corresponds to TRBD1 (5 bases). CDR3 length: 12 residues. V shed 6 bases and J shed 6 bases, with 8 bases lying between them. Germline V CDR1 and CDR2: MNHEY, SMNVEV (reference sequence). The CDR3 loop reads CASRGPAGELFF. CDR3 DNA sequence: TGTGCCAGCAGGGGGCCGGCCGGGGAGCTGTTTTTT.

J is TRBJ1-2 and V is TRBV20-1; no definite D call. The V end lost 0 bases, the J end lost 7 bases, and 12 bases lay between the germline ends. CDR3 length equals 13 residues. Germline values: CDR1 DFQATT, CDR2 SNEGSKA (reference sequence). CDR3 protein: CSARERQVGGYTF. The CDR3 DNA reads TGCAGTGCTAGAGAGCGGCAGGTCGGTGGCTACACCTTC.

The table lists this clonotype with a few counts. J is TRBJ2-5 and V is TRBV12-5; no clear D gene. V was clipped by 5 bases and J by 1 base, with 8 bases between them. Germline-derived CDR1 and CDR2 are LGHNT and FRNRAP. The CDR3 runs to 13 residues. The CDR3 sequence: CASGLDTQETQYF. The CDR3 bases are TGTGCTAGTGGTCTTGATACCCAAGAGACCCAGTACTTC.

The rearrangement joins TRBV20-1 to TRBJ2-3, with TRBD2 matching 8 bases. The CDR3 is made up of 18 amino acids. V was clipped by 5 bases and J by 0 bases; unmatched bases: 16. The germline CDR1 and CDR2 sequences are DFQATT and SNEGSKA (reference sequence). CDR3: CSAAPTGGKPSSTDTQYF. The CDR3 DNA reads TGCAGTGCTGCCCCGACGGGGGGGAAACCGTCTAGCACAGATACGCAGTATTTT.

This clonotype came up a few times. The chain employs TRBV2 and TRBJ2-2; D may be TRBD2 (7 bases). Trimming took 6 bases from V and 3 from J, leaving 14 bases between them. Germline values: CDR1 SNHLY, CDR2 FYNNEI. The CDR3 loop spans 15 amino acids. CDR3 region: CASRTEGGDTGELFF. CDR3 DNA: TGTGCCAGCAGGACGGAGGGGGGGGACACCGGGGAGCTGTTTTTT. Together with reference TRBV2 and TRBJ2-2, the CDR3 gives the full variable domain: EPEVTQTPSHQVTQMGQEVILRCVPISNHLYFYWYRQILGQKVEFLVSFYNNEISEKSEIFDDQFSVERPDGSNFTLKIRSTKLEDSAMYFCASRTEGGDTGELFFGEGSRLTVL.

This clonotype came up many times. J is TRBJ2-5 and V is TRBV12-3 or TRBV12-4; 10 bases are a match to TRBD1. The CDR3 length is 16 residues. Germline trimming cut 8 bases from V and 2 bases from J; bases unmatched to any gene: 11. CDR3 residues: CASAWGTGVGQETQYF. Here the CDR3 DNA reads TGTGCCAGCGCCTGGGGGACAGGGGTTGGACAAGAGACCCAGTACTTC.

This clonotype was detected only a few times. In nucleotides, the CDR3 is TGCGCCAGCAGCTTGGGACTAGCGGGGACCCTTTCCTACAATGAGCAGTTCTTC. Its protein product is CASSLGLAGTLSYNEQFF. V is TRBV5-1 and J is TRBJ2-1, with 11 bases fitting TRBD2. The CDR3 sequence is 18 residues long. In germline, CDR1 is SGHRS, CDR2 YFSETQ. V lost 0 bases and J lost 1; bases outside the gene matches: 6.

The rearrangement joins TRBV3-1 to TRBJ2-4; 7 nucleotides match TRBD1. Germline loops: CDR1 LGHDT, CDR2 YNNKEL (reference sequence). The junction had 10 bases not matched to a gene; V was cut back by 5 bases and J by 6 bases. This CDR3 has 15 residues. The CDR3 DNA sequence: TGTGCCAGCAGCGAAGTGACTCCAGGGGGAAACATTCAGTACTTC. Translated: CASSEVTPGGNIQYF. The full variable domain, with the rest looked up from reference TRBV3-1 and TRBJ2-4, is DTAVSQTPKYLVTQMGNDKSIKCEQNLGHDTMYWYKQDSKKFLKIMFSYNNKELIINETVPNRFSPKSPDKAHLNLHINSLELGDSAVYFCASSEVTPGGNIQYFGAGTRLSVL.

This clonotype was counted many times. The rearrangement links TRBV20-1 to TRBJ1-1; D perhaps matches TRBD1 (5 bases). Looked up from germline, CDR1 is DFQATT and CDR2 is SNEGSKA (reference sequence). V was clipped by 4 bases and J by 4 bases, with 13 bases between them. This CDR3 is 13 amino acids long. The CDR3: CSATQGPGTEAFF. The DNA for the CDR3 is TGCAGTGCTACCCAGGGTCCGGGCACTGAAGCTTTCTTT.

This clonotype was counted many times. The V gene is TRBV29-1, the J gene TRBJ2-1; 8 positions match TRBD1. The CDR3 runs 11 residues. The V gene's germline CDR1 is SQVTM and CDR2 ANQGSEA. V dropped 7 bases and J dropped 9; count of bases not matched to a gene: 5. This CDR3 reads CSAGQGGEQFF. For the CDR3, the DNA is TGCAGCGCCGGACAGGGAGGTGAGCAGTTCTTC.

This clonotype has just a few counts. V usage is TRBV3-1 and J usage is TRBJ2-1; 13 nucleotides match TRBD2. Germline CDR1 is LGHDT and CDR2 is YNNKEL (reference sequence). The CDR3 sequence is 15 residues long. Trimming at V came to 5 bases and at J to 6 bases, leaving 4 bases not matched to a gene. CDR3 in DNA: TGTGCCAGCAGCTCCGGGACTAGCGGGATCAATGAGCAGTTCTTC. Translation gives CASSSGTSGINEQFF.

The chain couples TRBV2 to TRBJ1-5; D is unresolved. Germline V lookup: CDR1 SNHLY, CDR2 FYNNEI. The CDR3 length is 14 residues. Trimming pared 3 bases from V and 5 bases from J, leaving 11 bases between. In DNA, the CDR3 is TGTGCCAGCAGTGATGAAAGGGCAGATCAGCCCCAGCATTTT. Encoded protein: CASSDERADQPQHF. Drawing the rest from reference TRBV2 and TRBJ1-5, the complete variable domain is EPEVTQTPSHQVTQMGQEVILRCVPISNHLYFYWYRQILGQKVEFLVSFYNNEISEKSEIFDDQFSVERPDGSNFTLKIRSTKLEDSAMYFCASSDERADQPQHFGDGTRLSIL.

CDR3 nucleotides: TGCAGCGTATCCCCGGGACTAGCGGTTCGGGAGCAGTTCTTC. Translated: CSVSPGLAVREQFF. The gene calls are TRBV29-1 and TRBJ2-1; the match to TRBD2 covers 11 bases. V shed 6 bases and J 10 bases; nucleotides not matched to a gene: 11. Germline V gene data show CDR1 as SQVTM and CDR2 as ANQGSEA. The CDR3 consists of 14 residues.

In its sample, this clonotype was seen a few times. The chain couples TRBV6-5 to TRBJ2-5; 9 nucleotides match TRBD2. V shed 2 bases and J 2 bases; nucleotides not matched to a gene: 9. In germline, CDR1 is MNHEY, CDR2 SVGAGI. This CDR3 spans 17 amino acids. CDR3 region: CASSYPLGSGSQETQYF. The CDR3 DNA sequence: TGTGCCAGCAGTTACCCACTCGGTAGCGGGAGTCAAGAGACCCAGTACTTC.